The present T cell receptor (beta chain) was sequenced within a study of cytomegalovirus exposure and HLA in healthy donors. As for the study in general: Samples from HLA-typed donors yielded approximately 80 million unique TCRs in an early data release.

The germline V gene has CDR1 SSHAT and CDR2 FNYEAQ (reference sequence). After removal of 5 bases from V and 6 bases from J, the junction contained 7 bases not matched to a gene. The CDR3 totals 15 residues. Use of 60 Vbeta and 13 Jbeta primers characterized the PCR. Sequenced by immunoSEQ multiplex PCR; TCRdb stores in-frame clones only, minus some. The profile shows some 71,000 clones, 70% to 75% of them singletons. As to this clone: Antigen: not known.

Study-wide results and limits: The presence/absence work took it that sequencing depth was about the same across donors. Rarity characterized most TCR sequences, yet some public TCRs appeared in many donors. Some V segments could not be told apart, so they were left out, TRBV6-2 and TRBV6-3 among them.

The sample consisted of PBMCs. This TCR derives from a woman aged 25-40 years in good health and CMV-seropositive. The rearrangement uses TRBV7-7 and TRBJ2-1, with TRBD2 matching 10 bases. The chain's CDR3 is CASSLTGTSVNEQFF. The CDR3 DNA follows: TGTGCCAGCAGCCTCACCGGGACTAGCGTCAATGAGCAGTTCTTC.